This TCR beta chain was sequenced in a study of T cell changes during pregnancy in multiple sclerosis. The protocol was immunoSEQ multiplex PCR, while the TCRdb copy is restricted to in-frame clones and leaves out a portion. The sample has 45,000 to 60,000 clones; roughly 93% are singletons. V shed 6 bases, J shed 4 bases, and the junction held 6 bases outside the gene matches. Germline lookup yields CDR1 MDHEN and CDR2 SYDVKM. The CDR3 extends over 14 amino acids. This TCR was recovered from a female donor with multiple sclerosis, enrolled in a pregnancy study. The rearrangement joins TRBV28 to TRBJ2-3; 8 bases are shared with TRBD2. Sequenced here: peripheral blood, sampled in the second trimester of pregnancy. The CDR3 sequence is CASRTSGSSDTQYF. The CDR3 region has the DNA TGTGCCAGCAGAACTAGCGGTTCCTCAGATACGCAGTATTTT.